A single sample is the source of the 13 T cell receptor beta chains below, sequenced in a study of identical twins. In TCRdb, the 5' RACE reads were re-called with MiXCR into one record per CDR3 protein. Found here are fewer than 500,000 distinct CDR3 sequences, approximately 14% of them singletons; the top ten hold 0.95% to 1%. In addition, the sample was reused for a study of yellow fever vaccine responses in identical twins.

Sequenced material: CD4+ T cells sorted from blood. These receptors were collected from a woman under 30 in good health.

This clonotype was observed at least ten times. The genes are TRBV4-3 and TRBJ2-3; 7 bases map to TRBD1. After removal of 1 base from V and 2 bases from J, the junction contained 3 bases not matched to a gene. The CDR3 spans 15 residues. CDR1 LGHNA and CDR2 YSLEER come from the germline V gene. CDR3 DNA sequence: TGCGCCAGCAGCCAAGGGGGACAGAACACAGATACGCAGTATTTT. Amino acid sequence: CASSQGGQNTDTQYF.

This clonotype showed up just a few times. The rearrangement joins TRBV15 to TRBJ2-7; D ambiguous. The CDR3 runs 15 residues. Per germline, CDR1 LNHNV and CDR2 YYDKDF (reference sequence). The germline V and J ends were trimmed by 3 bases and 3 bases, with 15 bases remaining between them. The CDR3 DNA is TGTGCCACCAGCAGGGGGTCTTCGGGCAACTACGAGCAGTACTTC. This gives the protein CATSRGSSGNYEQYF.

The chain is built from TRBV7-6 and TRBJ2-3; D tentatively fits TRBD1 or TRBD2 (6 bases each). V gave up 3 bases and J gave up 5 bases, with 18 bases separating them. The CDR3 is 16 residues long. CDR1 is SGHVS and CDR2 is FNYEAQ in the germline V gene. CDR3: CASSLGGGPERDTQYF. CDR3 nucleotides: TGTGCCAGCAGCTTGGGGGGCGGACCTGAAAGAGATACGCAGTATTTT.

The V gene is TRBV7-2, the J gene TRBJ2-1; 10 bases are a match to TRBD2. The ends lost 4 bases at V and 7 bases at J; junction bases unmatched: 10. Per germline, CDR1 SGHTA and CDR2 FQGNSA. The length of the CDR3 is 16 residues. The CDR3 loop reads CASSSATSGKGNEQFF. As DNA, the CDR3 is TGTGCCAGCAGCTCCGCAACTAGCGGGAAAGGTAATGAGCAGTTCTTC.

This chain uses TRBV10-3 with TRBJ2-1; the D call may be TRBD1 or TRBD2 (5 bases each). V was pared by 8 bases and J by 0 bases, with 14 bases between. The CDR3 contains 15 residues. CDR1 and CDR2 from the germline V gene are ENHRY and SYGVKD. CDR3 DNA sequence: TGTGCCATCGGGGGAAATTTGAGCTCCTACAATGAGCAGTTCTTC. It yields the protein CAIGGNLSSYNEQFF.

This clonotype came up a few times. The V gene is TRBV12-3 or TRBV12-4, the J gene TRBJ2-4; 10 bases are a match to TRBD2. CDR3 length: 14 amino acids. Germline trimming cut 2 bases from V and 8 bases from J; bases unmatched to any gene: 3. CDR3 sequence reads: CASSLLAGAYIQYF. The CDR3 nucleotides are TGTGCCAGCAGTTTACTAGCGGGGGCCTACATTCAGTACTTC.

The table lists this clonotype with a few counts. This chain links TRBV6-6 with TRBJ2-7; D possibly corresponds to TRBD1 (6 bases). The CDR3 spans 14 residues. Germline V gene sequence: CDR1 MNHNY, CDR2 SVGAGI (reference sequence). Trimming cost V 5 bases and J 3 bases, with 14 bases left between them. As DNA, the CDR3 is TGTGCCAGCAGTCTCCCGCAGGGGCACTACGAGCAGTACTTC. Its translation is CASSLPQGHYEQYF.

CDR3 DNA: TGTGCCAGCAGCGCGCTGACAGGGGGGGCCTACGAGCAGTACTTC. This sequence encodes CASSALTGGAYEQYF. V is TRBV7-2 and J is TRBJ2-7; 9 nucleotides align to TRBD1. CDR3 length: 15 amino acids. Germline V CDR1 and CDR2: SGHTA, FQGNSA. With 5 bases clipped from V and 2 bases from J, the junction kept 7 bases outside the gene matches.

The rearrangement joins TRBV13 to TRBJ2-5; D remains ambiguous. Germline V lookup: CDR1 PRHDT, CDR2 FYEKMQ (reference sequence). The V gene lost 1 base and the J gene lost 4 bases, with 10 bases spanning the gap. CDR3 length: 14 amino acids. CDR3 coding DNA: TGTGCCAGCAGCTTAGATGCAGGCGGAGAGACCCAGTACTTC. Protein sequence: CASSLDAGGETQYF.

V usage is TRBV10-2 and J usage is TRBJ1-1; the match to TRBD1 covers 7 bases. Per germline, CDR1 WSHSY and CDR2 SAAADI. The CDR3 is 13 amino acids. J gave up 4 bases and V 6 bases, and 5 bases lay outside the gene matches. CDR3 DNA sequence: TGCGCCAGCAGCGACAGGGTTACCACTGAAGCTTTCTTT. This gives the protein CASSDRVTTEAFF.

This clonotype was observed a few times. CDR3 coding DNA: TGCGCCAGCAGCTTGAGGACCGACTCTAGGGGGGAGCAGTACTTC. It translates to CASSLRTDSRGEQYF. The chain links TRBV5-1 to TRBJ2-7; D perhaps matches TRBD1 (6 bases). V lost 1 base to trimming and J lost 7 bases, with 18 bases between them. The CDR3 has 15 amino acids. Germline V gene sequence: CDR1 SGHRS, CDR2 YFSETQ.

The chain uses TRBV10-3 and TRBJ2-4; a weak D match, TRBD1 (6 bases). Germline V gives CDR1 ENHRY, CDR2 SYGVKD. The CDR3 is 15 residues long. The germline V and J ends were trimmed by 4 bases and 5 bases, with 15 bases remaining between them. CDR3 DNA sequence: TGTGCCATCAGTGTCTCCGGGACACCGGAAAACATTCAGTACTTC. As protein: CAISVSGTPENIQYF.

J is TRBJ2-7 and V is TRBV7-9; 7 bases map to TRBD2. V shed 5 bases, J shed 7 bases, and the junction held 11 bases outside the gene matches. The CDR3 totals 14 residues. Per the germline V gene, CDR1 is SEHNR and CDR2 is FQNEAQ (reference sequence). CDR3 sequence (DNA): TGTGCCAGCAGCCCGGGGGGTACCTTATATGAGCAGTACTTC. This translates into CASSPGGTLYEQYF.